The entry below describes one TCR beta chain. Its antigen remains undetermined. Base qualities are not at hand, and no much larger clone is one base apart. The immunoSEQ hsTCRB v3.0 assay was used at survey level resolution for TRB variable region sequencing. A depth of roughly 40,000-55,000 T-cell genomes per sample was targeted for TRB sequencing. An Illumina MiSeq with a v3 150-cycle kit was used to sequence the pooled TRB libraries. Concerning the study's data processing: Analysis of repertoires was carried out in R inside a reproducible Nextflow workflow spanning QC, data transformation and analysis. LymphoSeq2, an R package for exploring AIRR-Seq data, was used to implement custom analyses. After excluding a handful of samples that yielded fewer than 5000 total TRB sequences, around 190 HIV repertoires remained for analysis. Among the roughly 200 retained HIV repertoires, some 60 were collected before ART initiation and 129 after ART initiation. Repertoires were downsampled to 5000 TRB nucleotide sequences, and summary statistics were averaged over 100 downsampling iterations. TRB sequences were retained for analysis only if CDR3 regions of at least seven amino acids were present. Two measures captured diversity: a Shannon entropy-derived clonality score and the Gini coefficient. In the repertoire networks, any two of the top 5000 CDR3 amino acid sequences were connected whenever the two sequences differed by an edit distance of one. For TRB CDR3 amino acid sequences, GLIPH2 was used to predict antigen specificity groups and MHC restriction. CDR3 amino acid sequences were matched against VDJdb and McPAS-TCR to flag known CMV, EBV, HIV or tissue antigen associations. Pre-ART, post-ART and control groups were compared with Wilcoxon signed-rank tests and Holm-Bonferroni correction. Drawn from immuneACCESS, this table holds only the in-frame rearrangements with V and J called that TCRdb kept. Clones are partly lost; checked studies trace under half to an unresolved V gene and leave the rest unexplained. Clone size and V and J calls were adopted from that table, with D and trimming inferred from the DNA. This sample holds about 31,000 clones; 75% to 90% were observed only once. 3.8% of the sample rests with the top ten.

This entry comes from a study of long-term antiretroviral therapy in people with HIV (dated by TCRdb to 2021 to 2024). Regarding the study in general: The earliest samples were collected approximately a decade before the 2015 WHO recommendation for immediate ART, a period when ART was typically delayed until CD4 counts fell. No cross-contamination during QIAcube processing was shown when test extractions of a monoclonal T-cell line were performed alongside about 30 polyclonal samples. From 30 adults with confirmed HIV infection, the cohort provided approximately 190 cryopreserved PBMC samples, gathered serially across a mean of around six years (range 1-12). Of the roughly 31 participants with HIV, about a dozen were female. A retrospective serial study tested whether changes in peripheral blood TRB repertoire composition and diversity were associated with ART initiation and durable HIV suppression. Findings and caveats that apply to the study as a whole: Owing to limited PBMC availability, only the TCR beta chain was sequenced, without alpha chain pairing. At every time point, the repertoire was dominated by expanded TRB clones first identified before ART initiation, although this dominance fluctuated and, in many PLHIV, declined after ART. Because pre-ART samples had limited cell numbers, profiling was done on unsorted PBMC rather than on sorted CD4+ and CD8+ T cells. CDR3 length ranges in HIV repertoires were narrower than in controls, and network structure suggested an antigen-experienced repertoire with only a slight naive shift after ART. Starting ART was linked to a significant rise in TRB diversity, yet even after long-term ART the diversity remained significantly lower than in transplant donor controls. The samples span the years 2004 to 2017, and the ART regimens used may be less effective than current regimens. Inferences about post-ART repertoire changes were limited because no data were available on ART adherence, viral resistance or therapy changes.

The germline V gene encodes CDR1 LGHNA and CDR2 YSLEER. The CDR3, cysteine through phenylalanine, is 13 amino acids long. The CDR3 DNA has 39 bases and is translated from base 1. V drops 0 bases and J drops 3 bases, leaving 5 bases in between. To be included, a participant needed at least one PBMC sample from before ART initiation plus at least two post-ART samples. Every participant with HIV received treatment in the United States of America. Cryopreserved samples of 1-10 million PBMC were thawed and washed before DNA extraction. At the time of the earliest PBMC sample for each participant with HIV, ages ranged from about 23 to 60 years. PBMC samples were contributed by each participant from 1-4 timepoints before ART initiation and 2-8 timepoints after ART initiation, with a median of 7 samples. Serial HIV viral load, CD4+ T-cell count, ART history and demographic data were obtained for every participant. Using a Qiagen kit on a QIAcube, genomic DNA was extracted from unsorted PBMC, with samples processed in batches of 12.

This receptor was obtained from a man between 18 and 29 years old with HIV. The sample was unsorted PBMCs, taken 0.8 years before starting antiretroviral therapy. In this chain, TRBV4-3 is recombined with TRBJ1-1; the D gene is not confidently resolved. The CDR3 in this case is CASSQERDTEAFF. The DNA sequence is TGCGCCAGCAGCCAAGAACGCGACACTGAAGCTTTCTTT.